A single sample gave rise to the 32 T cell receptor beta chains below, sequenced in a study of blood T cell repertoires in COVID-19. Assay used: immunoSEQ multiplex PCR; TCRdb lists only in-frame clones, some missing. The sample includes over 400,000 clones, 88% of them seen just once. The sample was PBMCs or T cells enriched from blood (not recorded which). The receptor source for this set is an older woman who had recovered from COVID-19.

The chain links TRBV29-1 to TRBJ1-5, with 10 bases lining up with TRBD1. This CDR3 comprises 14 residues. V gave up 6 bases and J gave up 3 bases; unmatched junction bases: 5. From germline, CDR1 is SQVTM and CDR2 ANQGSEA. Written as DNA, the CDR3 is TGCAGCGTGGGGACAGGGGAGGCCAATCAGCCCCAGCATTTT. Amino acid sequence: CSVGTGEANQPQHF.

The V gene is TRBV11-3, the J gene TRBJ2-7; tentative D call: TRBD2 (6 bases). The germline gives CDR1 SGHNT, CDR2 YENEEA. The CDR3 spans 14 residues. The germline V and J ends were trimmed by 1 base and 0 bases, with 7 bases remaining between them. CDR3 coding DNA: TGTGCCAGCAGCTTAGGGGGACTCTCCTACGAGCAGTACTTC. Translated: CASSLGGLSYEQYF. Variable domain in full (rest from reference TRBV11-3 and TRBJ2-7): EAGVVQSPRYKIIEKKQPVAFWCNPISGHNTLYWYLQNLGQGPELLIRYENEEAVDDSQLPKDRFSAERLKGVDSTLKIQPAELGDSAVYLCASSLGGLSYEQYFGPGTRLTVT.

The chain is built from TRBV6-5 and TRBJ2-1, with 10 bases fitting TRBD2. Germline V gene sequence: CDR1 MNHEY, CDR2 SVGAGI. V dropped 6 bases and J dropped 7; count of bases not matched to a gene: 3. The CDR3 is 13 residues long. The CDR3 reads CASRVAGGNEQFF. The CDR3 DNA reads TGTGCCAGCAGGGTAGCGGGGGGAAATGAGCAGTTCTTC.

The chain joins TRBV2 to TRBJ2-7; D possibly corresponds to TRBD2 (5 bases). Trimming pared 7 bases from V and 1 base from J, leaving 8 bases between. The CDR3 sequence is 12 residues long. Germline CDR1 reads SNHLY; CDR2 reads FYNNEI. Here the CDR3 DNA reads TGTGCCAGCAAACCGGGATCCTACGAGCAGTACTTC. This translates into CASKPGSYEQYF.

The CDR3 region is CAWSDHQTRQATNEKLFF. In DNA, the CDR3 is TGTGCCTGGAGTGACCACCAAACCCGACAAGCAACTAATGAAAAACTGTTTTTT. The rearrangement joins TRBV30 to TRBJ1-4; D not resolved. The length of the CDR3 is 18 residues. Deletions cut 1 base from V and 0 bases from J, with 18 bases between. Germline CDR1 is GTSNPN and CDR2 is SVGIG (reference sequence).

This rearrangement joins TRBV6-6 to TRBJ2-5, with TRBD1 matching 9 bases. This CDR3 comprises 15 residues. Trimming at V came to 9 bases and at J to 5 bases, leaving 13 bases not matched to a gene. The germline V gene has CDR1 MNHNY and CDR2 SVGAGI (reference sequence). The CDR3 loop reads CASCLGTGQAETQYF. The CDR3 bases are TGTGCCAGTTGCCTCGGGACAGGGCAAGCGGAGACCCAGTACTTC.

This clone has more than one count but fewer than ten. DNA for the CDR3: TGTGCCACCCGACAGGGGGTCTACACTGAAGCTTTCTTT. Translated, it gives CATRQGVYTEAFF. The chain uses TRBV2 and TRBJ1-1; 9 bases fit TRBD1. This CDR3 is built from 13 residues. Germline V gene lookup returns CDR1 SNHLY and CDR2 FYNNEI. J gave up 3 bases and V 10 bases, and 6 bases lay outside the gene matches.

In the case of this clone: Other DNA sequences in this sample translate to the same CDR3. The chain uses TRBV6-5 and TRBJ1-3, with D possibly matching TRBD1 (5 bases). Germline values: CDR1 MNHEY, CDR2 SVGAGI. The CDR3 sequence is 15 residues long. V lost 2 bases to trimming and J lost 0 bases, with 8 bases between them. CDR3 residues: CASSYRGTSGNTIYF. CDR3 bases: TGTGCCAGCAGTTACAGGGGAACCTCTGGAAACACCATATATTTT.

This clone was picked up a small number of times. This chain links TRBV27 with TRBJ1-2; TRBD1 agrees at 7 bases. Germline CDR1 MNHEY, CDR2 SMNVEV (reference sequence). The V gene end was trimmed by 5 bases and the J gene end by 8 bases; junction bases not matched to a gene: 11. The CDR3 is 14 amino acids. The CDR3 reads CASSPLGQAGGYTF. DNA of the CDR3: TGTGCCAGCAGTCCGCTAGGACAGGCAGGAGGCTACACCTTC.

This clone was counted a single time. A read error may be the cause here, since a much bigger clone is one base away. This chain uses TRBV5-1 with TRBJ1-1; D is perhaps TRBD1 (5 bases). Trimming left V 2 bases short and J 2 bases short, with 10 bases between. This CDR3 region has 14 residues. Looked up from germline, CDR1 is SGHRS and CDR2 is YFSETQ. The CDR3 bases are TGCGCCAGCAGCTTCGGACATACTAACACTGAAGCTTTCTTT. This translates into CASSFGHTNTEAFF.

The J gene is TRBJ2-1, the V gene TRBV6-5; no clear D gene. Germline V gives CDR1 MNHEY, CDR2 SVGAGI. V was shortened by 4 bases and J by 0 bases, with 7 bases between the two germline ends. CDR3 length equals 14 residues. Written as DNA, the CDR3 is TGTGCCAGCAGTTCCCGAGGCTCCTACAATGAGCAGTTCTTC. This gives the protein CASSSRGSYNEQFF.

This chain links TRBV18 with TRBJ1-1; a weak D match, TRBD1 (5 bases). Trimming took off 6 bases at V and 2 bases at J, with 10 bases between the two ends. The CDR3 is 13 residues long. Looked up from germline, CDR1 is KGHSH and CDR2 is LQKENI. In DNA, the CDR3 is TGTGCCAGCTCCCAGGACATCAACACTGAAGCTTTCTTT. It specifies CASSQDINTEAFF.

The chain carries TRBV4-2 and TRBJ2-2; a possible D gene is TRBD2 (5 bases). Germline V gene data show CDR1 as LGHNA and CDR2 as YNFKEQ. Trimming pared 5 bases from V and 4 bases from J, leaving 20 bases between. The CDR3 runs to 17 residues. CDR3: CASSAPVAQESTGELFF. The CDR3 region has the DNA TGTGCCAGCAGCGCCCCTGTAGCGCAAGAGAGCACCGGGGAGCTGTTTTTT.

The rearrangement uses TRBV27 and TRBJ2-2; TRBD1 agrees at 8 bases. CDR1 is MNHEY and CDR2 is SMNVEV in the germline V gene (reference sequence). This CDR3 is built from 18 residues. Trimming removed 3 bases from V and 1 base from J; junction bases left unmatched: 10. This CDR3 reads CASSFIPLGTGNTGELFF. As DNA, the CDR3 is TGTGCCAGCAGTTTTATTCCCTTGGGGACAGGGAACACCGGGGAGCTGTTTTTT.

The chain combines TRBV5-4 with TRBJ1-6; D not certain. Trimming stripped 4 bases from V and 0 bases from J, with 14 bases between. The CDR3 contains 17 residues. Germline V gene lookup returns CDR1 SGHNT and CDR2 YYREEE (reference sequence). This chain's CDR3 is CASSPDGASSYNSPLHF. CDR3 nucleotide sequence: TGTGCCAGCAGCCCAGACGGAGCCAGCTCCTATAATTCACCCCTCCACTTT.

V is TRBV5-1 and J is TRBJ1-2; 11 bases match TRBD1. V gave up 1 base and J gave up 4 bases; unmatched junction bases: 9. CDR1 SGHRS and CDR2 YFSETQ come from the germline V gene. The CDR3 consists of 17 residues. CDR3 in DNA: TGCGCCAGCAGCTTGACATGGACAGGGGGCGCAGGCTATGGCTACACCTTC. This translates into CASSLTWTGGAGYGYTF.

The chain has TRBV27 and TRBJ2-7; 8 bases line up with TRBD1. Trimming took 0 bases from V and 9 from J; bases not matched to a gene: 4. The CDR3 is made up of 13 amino acids. In germline, CDR1 is MNHEY, CDR2 SMNVEV (reference sequence). The CDR3 loop reads CASSLSAGGGQYF. The CDR3 coding sequence is TGTGCCAGCAGTTTATCGGCAGGGGGCGGGCAGTACTTC.

The chain has TRBV11-2 and TRBJ1-4; TRBD1 aligns across 12 bases. The CDR3 spans 17 residues. The trim removed 5 bases at V and 8 bases at J, leaving 12 bases unmatched. Germline loops: CDR1 SGHAT, CDR2 FQNNGV. The CDR3 loop is CASSPWGQGAVGEKLFF. The CDR3 DNA reads TGTGCCAGCAGCCCCTGGGGACAGGGGGCGGTTGGAGAAAAACTGTTTTTT.

The V call is TRBV5-1, the J call TRBJ1-1; D possibly corresponds to TRBD1 (5 bases). V lost 4 bases and J 1 base, leaving 20 bases between the germline ends. The V gene's germline CDR1 is SGHRS and CDR2 YFSETQ. This CDR3 spans 17 amino acids. The chain's CDR3 is CASSLTFTKTANTEAFF. The CDR3, as DNA: TGCGCCAGCAGCCTCACTTTTACCAAGACAGCGAACACTGAAGCTTTCTTT. Combining the CDR3 with reference TRBV5-1 and TRBJ1-1 gives the whole variable domain KAGVTQTPRYLIKTRGQQVTLSCSPISGHRSVSWYQQTPGQGLQFLFEYFSETQRNKGNFPGRFSGRQFSNSRSEMNVSTLELGDSALYLCASSLTFTKTANTEAFFGQGTRLTVV.

The rearrangement uses TRBV10-3 and TRBJ1-5, with a tentative D call TRBD1 (6 bases). The germline V and J ends were trimmed by 10 bases and 5 bases, with 18 bases remaining between them. CDR3 size: 14 residues. CDR1 is ENHRY and CDR2 is SYGVKD in the germline V gene. CDR3 region: CASRQGLGDQPQHF. CDR3 nucleotide sequence: TGTGCCAGCCGCCAGGGGCTAGGGGATCAGCCCCAGCATTTT.

This clone came up a few times. V and J are TRBV6-2 or TRBV6-3 and TRBJ2-7; TRBD1 is a possible D gene (7 bases). Trimming removed 5 bases from V and 7 bases from J, with 21 bases in between. CDR1 is MNHEY, CDR2 SVGEGT, per germline. CDR3 length: 15 amino acids. For the CDR3, the DNA is TGTGCCAGCAGTGGTCGACTAGACAGGGTCGGGGAGCAGTACGTC. Amino acid sequence: CASSGRLDRVGEQYV.

This chain connects TRBV12-3 or TRBV12-4 to TRBJ1-2; tentative D call: TRBD1 (6 bases). Between the trimmed V and J ends, which lost 4 bases and 6 bases, there was a span of 12 bases. The CDR3 sequence is 13 residues long. The CDR3 protein is CASSSTGLHGYTF. In nucleotides, the CDR3 is TGTGCCAGCAGTTCAACAGGGTTGCATGGCTACACCTTC.

A remark on this clone: Compared with germline, one end of the junction differs, possibly owing to a read error. The V gene is TRBV5-1, the J gene TRBJ2-6, with TRBD2 identical over 10 bases. CDR3 length: 18 residues. Germline V gene sequence: CDR1 SGHRS, CDR2 YFSETQ. CDR3 in amino acids: CARSLEAAGGRGANVLTF. The CDR3 bases are TGCGCCCGCAGCTTGGAGGCAGCGGGGGGGCGAGGGGCCAACGTCCTGACTTTC. The complete variable domain, with remaining parts taken from reference TRBV5-1 and TRBJ2-6, reads KAGVTQTPRYLIKTRGQQVTLSCSPISGHRSVSWYQQTPGQGLQFLFEYFSETQRNKGNFPGRFSGRQFSNSRSEMNVSTLELGDSALYLCARSLEAAGGRGANVLTFGAGSRLTVL.

This clone is a singleton in its sample. The gene calls are TRBV10-3 and TRBJ2-7, with TRBD1 matching 7 bases. This CDR3 has 13 amino acids. Germline V gene data show CDR1 as ENHRY and CDR2 as SYGVKD. With 3 bases clipped from V and 6 bases from J, the junction kept 5 bases outside the gene matches. In nucleotides, the CDR3 is TGTGCCATCAGTGACGGCAGGGGGTTCGAGCAGTACGTC. The encoded protein is CAISDGRGFEQYV.

The V call is TRBV2, the J call TRBJ2-3; 7 bases are a match to TRBD1. V was clipped by 6 bases and J by 3 bases; unmatched bases: 6. This CDR3 contains 14 residues. The V gene's germline CDR1 is SNHLY and CDR2 FYNNEI. The CDR3, as DNA: TGTGCCAGCAGCAGGGGGTTGGTTACAGATACGCAGTATTTT. Its translation: CASSRGLVTDTQYF.

This sequence joins TRBV10-1 and TRBJ2-7; TRBD2 matches at 16 bases. Trimming took 3 bases from V and 5 from J; bases not matched to a gene: 7. Germline lookup yields CDR1 WNHNN and CDR2 SYGVQD (reference sequence). The length of the CDR3 is 17 residues. The CDR3 reads CASSDPGLAGGPHEQYF. The CDR3 coding sequence is TGCGCCAGCAGTGACCCGGGACTAGCGGGGGGGCCCCACGAGCAGTACTTC.

The chain links TRBV10-3 to TRBJ2-7; TRBD1 is a possible D gene (6 bases). Trimming took 0 bases from V and 5 from J, leaving 11 bases between them. Germline-derived CDR1 and CDR2 are ENHRY and SYGVKD. The CDR3 spans 14 residues. CDR3 nucleotides: TGTGCCATCAGTGAGTCAGGCCAGGGGAACGAGCAGTACTTC. Protein: CAISESGQGNEQYF.

The chain employs TRBV7-6 and TRBJ2-7, with 8 bases matching TRBD2. V gave up 0 bases and J gave up 0 bases; unmatched junction bases: 13. CDR3 length: 19 amino acids. Germline V lookup: CDR1 SGHVS, CDR2 FNYEAQ. The CDR3 loop reads CASSLATGTGRGASYEQYF. The CDR3 region has the DNA TGTGCCAGCAGCTTAGCCACAGGGACCGGGAGGGGGGCCTCCTACGAGCAGTACTTC.

V and J are TRBV19 and TRBJ1-1, with 9 bases aligning to TRBD1. Germline V lookup: CDR1 LNHDA, CDR2 SQIVND (reference sequence). The J segment lost 7 bases and the V segment lost 4 bases, leaving 13 bases of the junction unmatched. The CDR3 extends over 16 amino acids. CDR3 DNA: TGTGCCAGTAGTACGACCTTCCAGACGACAGGGGGTGAAGCTTTCTTT. Translating gives CASSTTFQTTGGEAFF.

This clone appeared a few times. The chain couples TRBV10-3 to TRBJ1-1, with 9 positions matching TRBD1. The germline gives CDR1 ENHRY, CDR2 SYGVKD. This CDR3 is 13 amino acids long. The J segment lost 4 bases and the V segment lost 6 bases, leaving 3 bases of the junction unmatched. CDR3 nucleotide sequence: TGTGCCATCAGCGGACAGGGGCGCACTGAAGCTTTCTTT. Its protein is CAISGQGRTEAFF.

This clone turned up a few times. The chain employs TRBV6-5 and TRBJ2-7; D is unclear. Trimming removed 4 bases at V and 0 bases at J, with 7 bases between. Germline V lookup: CDR1 MNHEY, CDR2 SVGAGI. This CDR3 comprises 13 residues. CDR3 bases: TGTGCCAGCAGTTTCGGTCGCTCCTACGAGCAGTACGTC. Protein sequence: CASSFGRSYEQYV.

J is TRBJ2-7 and V is TRBV27, with 7 bases matching TRBD1. The CDR3 totals 15 residues. V was pared by 4 bases and J by 4 bases, with 10 bases of the junction left unmatched. CDR1 and CDR2 from the germline V gene are MNHEY and SMNVEV (reference sequence). The CDR3 region has the DNA TGTGCCAGCAGTTCACGACCAGGGGGACCGTACGAGCAGTACTTC. Translating gives CASSSRPGGPYEQYF.